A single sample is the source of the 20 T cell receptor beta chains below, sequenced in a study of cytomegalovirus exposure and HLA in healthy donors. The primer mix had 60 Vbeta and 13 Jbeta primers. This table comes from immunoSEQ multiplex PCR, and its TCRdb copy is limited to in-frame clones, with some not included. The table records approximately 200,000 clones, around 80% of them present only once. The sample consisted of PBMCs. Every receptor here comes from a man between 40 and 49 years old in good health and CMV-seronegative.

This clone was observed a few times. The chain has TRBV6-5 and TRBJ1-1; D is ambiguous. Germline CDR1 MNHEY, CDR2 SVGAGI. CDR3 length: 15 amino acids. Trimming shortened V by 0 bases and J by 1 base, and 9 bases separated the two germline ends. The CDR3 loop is CASSYSAQENTEAFF. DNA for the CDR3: TGTGCCAGCAGTTACTCGGCCCAAGAGAACACTGAAGCTTTCTTT.

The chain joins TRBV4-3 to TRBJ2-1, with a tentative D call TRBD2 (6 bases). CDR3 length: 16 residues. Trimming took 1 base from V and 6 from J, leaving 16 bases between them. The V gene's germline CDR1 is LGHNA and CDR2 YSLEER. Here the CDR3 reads CASSQAPGTLGNEQFF. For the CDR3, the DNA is TGCGCCAGCAGCCAAGCACCCGGGACTTTGGGCAATGAGCAGTTCTTC.

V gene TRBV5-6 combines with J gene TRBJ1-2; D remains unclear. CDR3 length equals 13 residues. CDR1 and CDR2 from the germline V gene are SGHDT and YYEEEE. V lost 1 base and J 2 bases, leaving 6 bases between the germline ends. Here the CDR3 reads CASSLTENYGYTF. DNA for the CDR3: TGTGCCAGCAGCTTGACCGAGAACTATGGCTACACCTTC.

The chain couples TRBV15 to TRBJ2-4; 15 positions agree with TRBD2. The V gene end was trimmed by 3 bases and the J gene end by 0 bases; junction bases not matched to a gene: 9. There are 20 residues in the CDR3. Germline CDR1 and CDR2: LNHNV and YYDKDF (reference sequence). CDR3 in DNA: TGTGCCACCAGCAGGGAACCGGGACTAGCGGGGGGACTAGCCAAAAACATTCAGTACTTC. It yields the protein CATSREPGLAGGLAKNIQYF.

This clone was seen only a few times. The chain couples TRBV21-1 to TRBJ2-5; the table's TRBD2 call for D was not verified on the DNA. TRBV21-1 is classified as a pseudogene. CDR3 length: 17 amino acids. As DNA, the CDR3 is TGTGCCAGCAGCAAAGTTACTGCAGGGGAGGGTCAGGAGACCCAGTACTTC. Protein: CASSKVTAGEGQETQYF.

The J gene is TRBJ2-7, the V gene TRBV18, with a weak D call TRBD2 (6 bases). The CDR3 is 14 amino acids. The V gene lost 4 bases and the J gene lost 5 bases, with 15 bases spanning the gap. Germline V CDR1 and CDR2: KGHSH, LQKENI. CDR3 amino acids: CASSLGDLGHEQYF. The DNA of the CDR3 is TGTGCCAGCTCACTCGGGGACTTGGGACACGAGCAGTACTTC. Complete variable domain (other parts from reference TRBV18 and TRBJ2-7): NAGVMQNPRHLVRRRGQEARLRCSPMKGHSHVYWYRQLPEEGLKFMVYLQKENIIDESGMPKERFSAEFPKEGPSILRIQQVVRGDSAAYFCASSLGDLGHEQYFGPGTRLTVT.

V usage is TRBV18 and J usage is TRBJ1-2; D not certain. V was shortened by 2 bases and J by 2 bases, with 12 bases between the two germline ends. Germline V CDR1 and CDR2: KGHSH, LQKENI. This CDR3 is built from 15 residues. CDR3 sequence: CASSPESASNYGYTF. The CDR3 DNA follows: TGTGCCAGCTCACCAGAATCAGCGTCAAACTATGGCTACACCTTC.

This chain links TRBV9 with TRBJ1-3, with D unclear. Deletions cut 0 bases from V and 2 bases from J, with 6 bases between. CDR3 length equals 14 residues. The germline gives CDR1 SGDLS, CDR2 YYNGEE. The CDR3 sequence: CASSVVPAGNTIYF. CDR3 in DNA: TGTGCCAGCAGCGTAGTCCCTGCTGGAAACACCATATATTTT.

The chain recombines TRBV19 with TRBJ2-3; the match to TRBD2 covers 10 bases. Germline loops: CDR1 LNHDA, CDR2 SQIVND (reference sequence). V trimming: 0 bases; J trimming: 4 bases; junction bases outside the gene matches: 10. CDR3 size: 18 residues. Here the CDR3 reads CASSIEAHLAGAPDTQYF. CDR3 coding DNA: TGTGCCAGTAGTATAGAAGCCCATCTAGCGGGAGCCCCAGATACGCAGTATTTT. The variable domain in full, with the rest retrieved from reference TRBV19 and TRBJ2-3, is DGGITQSPKYLFRKEGQNVTLSCEQNLNHDAMYWYRQDPGQGLRLIYYSQIVNDFQKGDIAEGYSVSREKKESFPLTVTSAQKNPTAFYLCASSIEAHLAGAPDTQYFGPGTRLTVL.

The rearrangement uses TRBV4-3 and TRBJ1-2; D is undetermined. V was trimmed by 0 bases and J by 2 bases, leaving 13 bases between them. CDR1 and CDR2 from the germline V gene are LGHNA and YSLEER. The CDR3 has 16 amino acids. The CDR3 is CASSQDLTGNNYGYTF. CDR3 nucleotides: TGCGCCAGCAGCCAAGATTTAACGGGAAACAACTATGGCTACACCTTC.

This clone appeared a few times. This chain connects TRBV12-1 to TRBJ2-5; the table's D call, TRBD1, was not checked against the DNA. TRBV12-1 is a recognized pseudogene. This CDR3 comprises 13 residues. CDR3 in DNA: TGTGCCAGCCCTACGCACAGGGTAGAGACCCAGTACTTC. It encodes CASPTHRVETQYF.

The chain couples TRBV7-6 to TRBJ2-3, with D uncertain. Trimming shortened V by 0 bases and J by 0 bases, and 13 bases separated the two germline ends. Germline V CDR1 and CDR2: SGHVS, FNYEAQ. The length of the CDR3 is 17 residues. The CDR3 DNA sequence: TGTGCCAGCAGCTTAGCGCCGCAGGCAACTAGCACAGATACGCAGTATTTT. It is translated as CASSLAPQATSTDTQYF.

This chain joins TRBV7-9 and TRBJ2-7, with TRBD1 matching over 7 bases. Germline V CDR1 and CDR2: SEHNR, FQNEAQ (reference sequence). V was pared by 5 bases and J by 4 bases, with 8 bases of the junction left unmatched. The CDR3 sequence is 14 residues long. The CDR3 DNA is TGTGCCAGCAGCCCCCGGGACAGCGATTACGAGCAGTACTTC. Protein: CASSPRDSDYEQYF. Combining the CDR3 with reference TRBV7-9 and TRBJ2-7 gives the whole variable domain DTGVSQNPRHKITKRGQNVTFRCDPISEHNRLYWYRQTLGQGPEFLTYFQNEAQLEKSRLLSDRFSAERPKGSFSTLEIQRTEQGDSAMYLCASSPRDSDYEQYFGPGTRLTVT.

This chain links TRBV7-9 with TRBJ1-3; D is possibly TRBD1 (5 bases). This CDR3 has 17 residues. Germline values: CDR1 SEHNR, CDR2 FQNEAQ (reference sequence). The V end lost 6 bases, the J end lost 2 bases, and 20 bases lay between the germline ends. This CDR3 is CASSLPWGLSPGNTIYF. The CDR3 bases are TGTGCCAGCAGTCTCCCCTGGGGCCTGAGCCCTGGAAACACCATATATTTT.

CDR3 DNA: TGTGCCAGCAGGGATAGCGGGGCCTTGACGCCGCAGTATTTT. It encodes CASRDSGALTPQYF. The V gene is TRBV2, the J gene TRBJ2-3; 8 positions match TRBD2. Germline V CDR1 and CDR2: SNHLY, FYNNEI. This CDR3 is built from 14 residues. V lost 6 bases, J lost 10 bases, and 12 bases stayed unmatched.

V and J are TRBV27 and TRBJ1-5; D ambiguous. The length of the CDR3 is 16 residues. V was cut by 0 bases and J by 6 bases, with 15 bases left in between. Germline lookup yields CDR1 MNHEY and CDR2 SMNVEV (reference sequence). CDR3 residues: CASSLSSHVVGQPQHF. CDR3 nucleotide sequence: TGTGCCAGCAGTTTATCTTCGCACGTGGTCGGTCAGCCCCAGCATTTT.

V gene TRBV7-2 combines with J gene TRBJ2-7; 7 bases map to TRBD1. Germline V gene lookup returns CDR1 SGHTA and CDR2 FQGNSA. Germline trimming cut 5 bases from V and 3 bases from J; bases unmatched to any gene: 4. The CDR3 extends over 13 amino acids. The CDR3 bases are TGTGCCAGCAGCAAGAGGGACAGCTACGAGCAGTACTTC. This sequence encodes CASSKRDSYEQYF.

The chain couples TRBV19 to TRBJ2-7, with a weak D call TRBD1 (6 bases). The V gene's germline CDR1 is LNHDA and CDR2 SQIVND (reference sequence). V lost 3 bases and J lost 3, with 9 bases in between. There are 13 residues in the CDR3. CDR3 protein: CASSIGQLYEQYF. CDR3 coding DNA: TGTGCCAGTAGTATCGGACAGCTCTACGAGCAGTACTTC.

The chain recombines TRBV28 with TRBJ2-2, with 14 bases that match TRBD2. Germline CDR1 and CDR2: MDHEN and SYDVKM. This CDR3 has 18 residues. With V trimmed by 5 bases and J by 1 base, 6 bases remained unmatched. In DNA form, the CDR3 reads TGTGCCAGCAGTCTCGGGACTAGCGGGAGCTGGAACACCGGGGAGCTGTTTTTT. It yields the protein CASSLGTSGSWNTGELFF.

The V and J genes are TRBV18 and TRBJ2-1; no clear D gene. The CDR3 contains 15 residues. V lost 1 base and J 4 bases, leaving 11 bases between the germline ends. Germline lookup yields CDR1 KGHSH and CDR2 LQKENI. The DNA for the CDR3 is TGTGCCAGCTCACCACGGAACAGCCAATACAATGAGCAGTTCTTC. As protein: CASSPRNSQYNEQFF.